The TCR beta chain described here comes from a study of T cell responses to AZD1222 COVID-19 vaccine. TCRdb's table, derived via immunoSEQ multiplex PCR, lists solely in-frame clones and lacks some. The data show roughly 120,000 clones, about nine tenths seen once. The CDR3 is 16 residues long. Trimming cost V 0 bases and J 7 bases; bases outside gene matches: 6. Germline V gives CDR1 MNHEY, CDR2 SVGAGI. The sample was peripheral blood, taken on day 0 of AZD1222 vaccination. This chain links TRBV6-5 with TRBJ2-1; the match to TRBD2 covers 10 bases. This receptor was obtained from an adult in good health. CDR3 residues: CASSYSPSGSNNEQFF. CDR3 bases: TGTGCCAGCAGTTACTCGCCTAGCGGGAGTAATAATGAGCAGTTCTTC.